This TCR beta chain is drawn from a study of blood T cell repertoires in COVID-19 (dated by TCRdb to the early 2020s). Context from the whole study: The collaborator samples originated in the United States, Italy and Spain and spanned the acute and convalescent phases of COVID-19. The material from the prospective study consisted of cDNA or gDNA derived from T cells, B-cell-depleted T cells, or PBMCs. Deeply sampled blood TCRbeta repertoires from subjects exposed to, actively infected with, or recovered from COVID-19 were included in the dataset. The repertoires were released in a freely available public database meant as a resource for research on the immune response to SARS-CoV-2. The samples were drawn from the first 160 participants of the ongoing ImmuneRACE study and from 950 to 1,500 subjects provided by 6 global collaborators. Nearly every sample came with metadata listing a de-identified subject ID, COVID-19 status, age in years and sex. Where HLA class I and class II types were available, the types were taken from metadata supplied by the sample provider, not from assay-based typing.

TCRbeta CDR3 regions were amplified from genomic DNA by means of the immunoSEQ Assay, a bias-controlled multiplex PCR. The study's processing was this. The number of nucleated cells in each sample was estimated by amplification of reference gene primers within the assay. Sequence reads were collapsed and filtered to measure the absolute abundance of every unique TCRbeta CDR3 rearrangement. For each sample, productive Simpson clonality was calculated as the square root of Simpson's diversity index over productive rearrangements. TCRdb stores this immuneACCESS table with in-frame sequences only. Part of the clones is absent; in the studies checked, under half of the shortfall reflects unresolved V genes, and no reason is known for the rest. V, J and clone size were drawn from that table, and D and trimming were deduced from the DNA. The sample profile shows around 250,000 clones; around 84% of them were found once. Of the sample, 15% to 19% falls within the top ten clones.

As regards this clone: Its binding antigen is unknown. Base qualities are not provided; no much larger clone lies one nucleotide away.

What the work shows at the level of the full study, not this receptor alone: The amount of clinical and demographic metadata varied by source and participant and was provided uncurated.

Participants in the prospective study were aged roughly 18 to 89 years, lived in under 30 United States geographic areas, and enrolled through a virtual design. In the prospective study, cohorts were assigned on the basis of participant-reported clinical history obtained from a screening survey and a study questionnaire. ImmuneRACE Cohort 3 recovered participants were defined by two consecutive negative NP/OP PCR tests, healthcare professional clearance, or symptom resolution. Each participant in the prospective study had whole blood, serum and a nasopharyngeal or oropharyngeal swab collected by mobile phlebotomists. Over a roughly 2-month period, participants in the prospective study had the option of providing additional blood draws and questionnaires. Blood samples from the prospective study were shipped frozen or at room temperature prior to DNA extraction. Trimming costs V 4 bases and J 3 bases, and their ends lie 14 bases apart. The CDR1 and CDR2 encoded by the germline V gene (reference sequence) are SGHNT and YYREEE. The CDR3 measures 14 amino acids from cysteine to phenylalanine. Only the CDR3 part of the read is kept: 42 bases, read in frame from the first base.

The origin of this receptor is a man aged 18 to 30 who had recovered from COVID-19. Material for sequencing was PBMCs or T cells enriched from blood (not recorded which). The sequence joins TRBV5-4 to TRBJ2-7, and possibly TRBD2, on 5 matching bases. The DNA is TGTGCCAGCAGCGCCCGAGGACTTAACTACGAGCAGTACTTC. This yields the protein CASSARGLNYEQYF.